These 10 T cell receptor beta chains originate from one sample sequenced in a study of PD-1 blockade in classical Hodgkin lymphoma (dated by TCRdb to about 2020). Libraries were prepared through the immunoSEQ multiplex PCR assay. Drawn from immuneACCESS, this table holds only the in-frame rearrangements with V and J called that TCRdb kept. Clones are partly lost; checked studies trace under half to an unresolved V gene and leave the rest unexplained. Here the sample has 30,000 to 50,000 clones; over 65% occur a single time. The ten largest account for 9.8% of the sample. This sample's time point label indicates: cycle 4 day 1 (C4D1), after 6 weeks of nivolumab. Every trial patient had relapsed after autologous stem cell transplantation, and cohorts A, B and C differed in prior brentuximab vedotin exposure. The specimen comprised peripheral blood mononuclear cells (PBMCs), sampled before the fourth cycle of nivolumab. Receptors originate from a human donor with classical Hodgkin lymphoma.

This clone was observed a few times. This chain joins TRBV6-6 and TRBJ1-4, with 7 positions matching TRBD1. The ends lost 2 bases at V and 8 bases at J; junction bases unmatched: 5. Germline V gene sequence: CDR1 MNHNY, CDR2 SVGAGI (reference sequence). The CDR3 is 14 residues long. The CDR3 DNA reads as TGTGCCAGCAGTTACGACAGGGTTACAGAAAAACTGTTTTTT. Protein sequence: CASSYDRVTEKLFF.

The chain carries TRBV10-3 and TRBJ2-7, with D maybe TRBD2 (6 bases). The V gene's germline CDR1 is ENHRY and CDR2 SYGVKD. CDR3 length: 14 amino acids. V was trimmed by 4 bases and J by 0 bases, leaving 10 bases between them. CDR3 in DNA: TGTGCCATCAGTGTAGGAGGGAGCTCCTACGAGCAGTACTTC. Protein sequence: CAISVGGSSYEQYF.

This clone was seen only a few times. The chain combines TRBV19 with TRBJ1-2; D call uncertain. Germline lookup yields CDR1 LNHDA and CDR2 SQIVND (reference sequence). The CDR3 consists of 16 residues. Deletions cut 3 bases from V and 7 bases from J, with 21 bases between. In DNA, the CDR3 is TGTGCCAGTAGTATGACCCCGACGCACCACTTTGCTGGCTACACCTTC. This translates into CASSMTPTHHFAGYTF.

The chain recombines TRBV7-9 with TRBJ2-5; 7 bases agree with TRBD1. The CDR3 runs 15 residues. From germline, CDR1 is SEHNR and CDR2 FQNEAQ (reference sequence). Trimming took 2 bases from V and 5 from J; bases not matched to a gene: 8. The CDR3 DNA reads as TGTGCCAGCAGCTTACTTTCAGGGGGTCCCGAGACCCAGTACTTC. This sequence encodes CASSLLSGGPETQYF. Full variable domain (rest looked up from reference TRBV7-9 and TRBJ2-5): DTGVSQNPRHKITKRGQNVTFRCDPISEHNRLYWYRQTLGQGPEFLTYFQNEAQLEKSRLLSDRFSAERPKGSFSTLEIQRTEQGDSAMYLCASSLLSGGPETQYFGPGTRLLVL.

The V call is TRBV6-5, the J call TRBJ1-3; D is ambiguous. The V end lost 6 bases, the J end lost 4 bases, and 10 bases lay between the germline ends. The CDR3 spans 13 residues. The V gene's germline CDR1 is MNHEY and CDR2 SVGAGI. The CDR3 nucleotides read TGTGCCAGCAGCCAGTCAGCAGGAAACACCATATATTTT. Protein product: CASSQSAGNTIYF.

This clone was found once. The gene calls are TRBV5-1 and TRBJ1-5; 7 bases map to TRBD1. V shed 0 bases and J 0 bases; nucleotides not matched to a gene: 9. The CDR3 loop spans 18 amino acids. In germline, CDR1 is SGHRS, CDR2 YFSETQ. Here the CDR3 DNA reads TGCGCCAGCAGCTTGGGACCTACAGGGGCATATAGCAATCAGCCCCAGCATTTT. Its protein product is CASSLGPTGAYSNQPQHF.

This clone has just a few counts. This rearrangement joins TRBV4-3 to TRBJ2-1; 7 positions match TRBD2. The CDR3 is made up of 18 amino acids. V gave up 3 bases and J gave up 6 bases; unmatched junction bases: 17. Germline V gene sequence: CDR1 LGHNA, CDR2 YSLEER. CDR3 sequence: CASSQHTRQRGIFNEQFF. CDR3 in DNA: TGCGCCAGCAGCCAGCATACTAGACAGCGGGGAATCTTCAATGAGCAGTTCTTC.

The chain uses TRBV11-2 and TRBJ1-3, with D unclear. The CDR3 contains 12 residues. CDR1 and CDR2 from the germline V gene are SGHAT and FQNNGV. The V end lost 2 bases, the J end lost 4 bases, and 3 bases lay between the germline ends. This chain's CDR3 is CASSLLGNTIYF. The CDR3 DNA is TGTGCCAGCAGCTTACTAGGAAACACCATATATTTT.

This clone was counted a single time. This sequence joins TRBV10-3 and TRBJ2-1, with D maybe TRBD2 (6 bases). The germline gives CDR1 ENHRY, CDR2 SYGVKD. The CDR3 covers 14 residues. V was pared by 2 bases and J by 6 bases, with 11 bases between. This CDR3 is CAISETTRGNEQFF. The CDR3 coding sequence is TGTGCCATCAGTGAGACGACTAGGGGCAATGAGCAGTTCTTC.

In this sample, this clone turned up a few times. V usage is TRBV25-1 and J usage is TRBJ1-5, with a tentative D call TRBD1 (5 bases). Deletions cut 3 bases from V and 5 bases from J, with 5 bases between. This CDR3 region has 12 residues. The germline gives CDR1 MGHDK, CDR2 SYGVNS. The CDR3 sequence: CASSEGHQPQHF. CDR3 in DNA: TGTGCCAGCAGTGAGGGGCATCAGCCCCAGCATTTT.